This T cell receptor beta chain was profiled in a study of breast tumors, draining lymph nodes, adjacent tissues. Trimming left V 6 bases short and J 4 bases short, with 12 bases between. CDR3 length: 14 amino acids. From germline, CDR1 is SNHLY and CDR2 FYNNEI. This clonotype was observed at least ten times. The lymph nodes were axillary draining lymph nodes from breast cancer patients. TCRdb itself ran the multiplex PCR reads through MiXCR, one entry per CDR3 protein. The sample contains some 230,000 distinct CDR3 sequences, about 34% of which appear only once. This receptor was identified in a female donor with breast cancer. Some clones in this sample may be carry-over from other donors' samples. The chain joins TRBV2 to TRBJ2-2, with TRBD2 as a possible D gene (5 bases). The sequencing sample was made of axillary lymph node tissue. CDR3 DNA: TGTGCCAGCAGGAGGGTGTTGGGCACCGGGGAGCTGTTTTTT. Residues: CASRRVLGTGELFF.